Listed below are T cell receptor beta chains from one sample, sequenced in a study of blood T cell repertoires in COVID-19. Profiling relied on immunoSEQ multiplex PCR, and the TCRdb table lists in-frame clones only, not all of them. The sample lists about 300,000 clones, around 86% occurring once. Sequenced input: PBMCs or T cells enriched from blood (not recorded which). The receptors stem from a man younger than 45 who had recovered from COVID-19. Both conserved end residues are part of each CDR3. A D gene is named only where the DNA matches it firmly. Some rows have no size entry. The others give once, few or many, or a class for an expanded clone.

clone size,V gene,J gene,D gene,CDR3 DNA,CDR3 protein
-,TRBV7-6,TRBJ2-7,TRBD2,TGTGCCAGCAGCTTAGCCCAGACTAGCGGGAGCTCCTACGAGCAGTACTTC,CASSLAQTSGSSYEQYF
-,TRBV6-5,TRBJ1-5,TRBD1,TGTGCCAGCCTGATCGGACAGGGCTACAATCAGCCCCAGCATTTT,CASLIGQGYNQPQHF
-,TRBV3-1/TRBV3-2,TRBJ2-5,TRBD2,TGTGCCAGCGGGACGCAGGGAGTGGGACTAGCGGGAGTCGGGTGGGCGGAGACCCAGTACTTC,CASGTQGVGLAGVGWAETQYF
-,TRBV2,TRBJ2-2,TRBD1,TGTGCCAGCAGCCGGGGACAGGGTACCGGGGAGCTGTTTTTT,CASSRGQGTGELFF
-,TRBV28,TRBJ1-5,TRBD1,TGTGCCAGCACCCCCCGGGACAGGGGAAGAAATCAGCCCCAGCATTTT,CASTPRDRGRNQPQHF
-,TRBV30,TRBJ2-7,-,TGTGCCTGGAGTTACAGGGAACCCTACGAGCAGTACTTC,CAWSYREPYEQYF
-,TRBV18,TRBJ1-4,-,TGTGCCAGCTCCACAGGGCTGTTTAATGAAAAACTGTTTTTT,CASSTGLFNEKLFF
few,TRBV5-1,TRBJ2-7,TRBD2,TGCGCCAGCAGCCCGAGCGGGGGCCTCCTTTTGTTCTCCTACGAGCAGTACTTC,CASSPSGGLLLFSYEQYF
-,TRBV4-1,TRBJ2-7,TRBD1,TGCGCCAGCAGCAGACAGGGGGACGTCTACGAGCAGTACTTC,CASSRQGDVYEQYF
once,TRBV7-2,TRBJ2-2,-,TGTGCCAGCAGCTCGGGATTCAGTTCAGGGGAGCTGTTTTTT,CASSSGFSSGELFF
-,TRBV2,TRBJ1-5,TRBD1,TGTGCCAGCAGGCAACAGGGGACACACAATCAGCCCCAGCATTTT,CASRQQGTHNQPQHF
-,TRBV23-1,TRBJ2-7,TRBD2,TGCGCCAGCAGTCCTTCTGGGACTAGCGGGAGGGAAGCTTTCTACGAGCAGTACTTC,CASSPSGTSGREAFYEQYF
-,TRBV10-3,TRBJ1-2,-,TGTGCCATCAGTGTTTTACCGGAGCCAGGGTATGGCTACACCTTC,CAISVLPEPGYGYTF
-,TRBV5-1,TRBJ2-5,-,TGCGCCAGTAATCGCGGGTGGGCTCTGGCGGAGACCCAGTACTTC,CASNRGWALAETQYF
-,TRBV6-5,TRBJ2-1,-,TGTGCCAGCAGACCCACCTCTTCGAGCGGTAAGCAGTTCTTC,CASRPTSSSGKQFF
once,TRBV11-2,TRBJ2-7,TRBD2,TGTGCCAGCAGCAACAGACTAGCGGGGATGGACTACGAGCAGTACTTC,CASSNRLAGMDYEQYF
-,TRBV28,TRBJ1-6,TRBD1,TGTGCCAGCAGTTTATGGGACAGGGGGATTTCACCCCTCCACTTT,CASSLWDRGISPLHF
-,TRBV5-1,TRBJ2-7,TRBD2,TGCGCCAGCAGCGAAGCGGGAGGGCTTTACGAGCAGTACTTC,CASSEAGGLYEQYF
once,TRBV18,TRBJ2-1,TRBD2,TGTGCCAGCTCACCACAACTAGCGGGGGGGCCGTTAGAGCAGTTCTTC,CASSPQLAGGPLEQFF
-,TRBV6-5,TRBJ2-2,TRBD1,TGTGCCAGCAGCCAGACAGGGGGTAGGGACGGGGAGCTGTTTTTT,CASSQTGGRDGELFF
-,TRBV30,TRBJ2-3,TRBD2,TGTGCCTGGAGCGGCGGGAGGGCCAAAGATACGCAGTATTTT,CAWSGGRAKDTQYF
-,TRBV9,TRBJ2-2,TRBD1,TGTGCCAGCAGGGGACAGGGGACTTACACCGGGGAGCTGTTTTTT,CASRGQGTYTGELFF
once,TRBV3-1/TRBV3-2,TRBJ1-5,TRBD1,TGTGCCAGCAGCCCGACAGGGGGCACAGGGCAGCCCCAGCATTTT,CASSPTGGTGQPQHF
-,TRBV10-2,TRBJ2-7,TRBD2,TGCGCCAGCACCTGGGGGACTAGCGAAATACGCTCCTACGAGCAGTACTTC,CASTWGTSEIRSYEQYF